This T cell receptor beta chain is drawn from a study of OX40 agonist ivuxolimab in advanced cancers. The wider study: Ivuxolimab, an agonistic anti-OX40 (CD134) antibody, was given to patients.

Blood sampling took place at baseline, cycle 4 day 1, and cycle 7 day 1. Between the trimmed V and J ends, which lost 2 bases and 10 bases, there was a span of 13 bases. This CDR3 contains 13 residues. CDR1 SGHRS and CDR2 YFSETQ come from the germline V gene. Repertoires were generated with immunoSEQ multiplex PCR, while TCRdb's copy carries only in-frame clones and drops some. This sample yields more than 45,000 clones, of which roughly 84% are seen a single time; approximately 4.7% belongs to the top ten. This sample comprised CD4+ or CD8+ T cells sorted from blood, obtained in a trial of the OX40 agonist ivuxolimab. This TCR was sampled from an adult with an advanced solid tumor such as melanoma, head and neck, liver or kidney cancer. V usage is TRBV5-1 and J usage is TRBJ2-1, with D uncertain. CDR3 region: CASSFRLFREQFF. The CDR3 DNA sequence: TGCGCCAGCAGCTTCAGGTTGTTCCGCGAGCAGTTCTTC.